This T cell receptor beta chain was observed in a study of CD8 T cells in Susac syndrome. Study background: Clinically active disease was present in 5 or 6 of the sequenced Susac syndrome patients. Eight or nine of these patients were in remission. Intravenous immunoglobulin alone or corticosteroids were being given to patients with Susac syndrome at blood draw, unless they were therapy-naive.

Study findings and constraints: CD4+ T cell repertoires in Susac syndrome exhibited no evidence of clonal expansion.

The sequenced target, TCR beta, came from blood CD8+ and CD4+ T cells. Details on this clonotype: The antigen is unknown.

The germline V gene has CDR1 GTSNPN and CDR2 SVGIG (reference sequence). Trimming at V came to 0 bases and at J to 7 bases, leaving 9 bases not matched to a gene. The CDR3 totals 16 residues. Random hexamers primed reverse transcription of about 0.5 to 1 ug RNA. TCRdb called the immunoSEQ multiplex PCR reads again in MiXCR, with one record for every CDR3 protein. The table lists under 250,000 distinct CDR3 sequences, about 95% of them singletons. The receptor was isolated from a human donor with Susac syndrome. Source material: CD4+ T cells from PBMCs. V gene TRBV30 combines with J gene TRBJ2-1; 10 positions agree with TRBD2. The CDR3 DNA is TGTGCCTGGAGTGTCCTCCTAGCGGGAGTTCCGAATGAGCAGTTCTTC. It translates to CAWSVLLAGVPNEQFF.